This T cell receptor beta chain was observed in a study of blood T cells in healthy people across ages (dated by TCRdb to the mid-2010s). For the wider study: In model experiments, roughly one uniquely barcoded TCR beta cDNA molecule per two T cells was captured by template switching. The study measured age-related changes in TCR beta repertoire diversity using deep sequencing normalized with unique cDNA molecular identifiers. To avoid experimental bias, donors of different ages were distributed randomly across sequencing lanes. The donors were divided into four age groups: young (average around 16 years), middle-aged (under 40), aged (about 60) and long-lived (roughly 82). Using the same blood draw, the study looked at two additional independent replicas of 1 million unique cDNA reads for two donors, one aged 18 to 29 and the other aged 80 or older. Findings and caveats that apply to the study as a whole: Conclusive comparison of naive and antigen-experienced compartments was prevented by the profiling of bulk unsorted PBMCs. The percentage of naive T cells measured by flow cytometry correlated strongly with observed TCR beta diversity. Compared with the aged group, the long-lived group had more naive CD4+ T cells, fewer expanded clones and increased TCR diversity, suggesting age selection. As age increased, observed TCR beta diversity per million T cells dropped in a roughly linear way, and a significant reduction was already evident by age approximately 40. Because donor CMV infection status was unknown, age-related changes in expanded clonotypes were potentially confounded. Total diversity estimates from one million sequenced T cells were considered lower bounds and underestimates.

The 40 or so donors, aged about 6 to 95 years, were systemically healthy Caucasian individuals from Russia. Each donor gave ten milliliters of peripheral blood, collected into EDTA-treated Vacutainer tubes. Ficoll-Paque density-gradient centrifugation was used to isolate PBMCs, with at least 6.5 million obtained per sample. Total RNA, at least 6 micrograms per sample, was extracted from PBMCs with Trizol reagent. Naive CD45RAhigh/CD27high T cell percentages were measured by flow cytometry on a PBMC aliquot from every donor. The germline V gene supplies CDR1 SNHLY and CDR2 FYNNEI. The CDR3 sequence holds 15 residues, the cysteine and phenylalanine included. Only the CDR3 region is kept as DNA, spanning 45 bases read in frame from base 1. Points on this clonotype: There is no known antigen for this receptor. There are no base qualities to consult, and no much larger clone falls within one base.

Library preparation employed 5' RACE. Sequencing was carried out with an Illumina HiSeq 2500. A second PCR of roughly 7 to 11 cycles was performed with a sample-barcoded 5' primer and a J-beta primer mix. A unique molecular identifier was introduced onto each TCR beta cDNA molecule by a template-switch 5' adaptor carrying 12 random nucleotides. Each sample yielded at least 3 million CDR3-containing paired-end reads. First-strand cDNA synthesis was performed from all RNA using the Mint cDNA synthesis kit, with priming by a TRBC-specific oligonucleotide. Following uracil-DNA glycosylase treatment, all cDNA underwent a first 18-cycle PCR with the universal primers M1SS and BC2_uni_R. The published analysis was carried out like this. For normalization, 1 million high-quality reads, each with a distinct molecular identifier, were randomly selected from each sample. Instead of being binned into consensus sequences, reads that shared molecular identifiers were thrown out. MiTCR, with a Q25 quality threshold and the strictest error-elimination algorithm, was used for CDR3 identification, clonotype clustering and error correction. A nonparametric unseen species model using Euler transformation provided a lower-bound estimate of total TCR beta diversity. TCRdb cleaned the public reads at Q25 with fastp, built clones with MiXCR and kept in-frame beta chains. Rows are combined by CDR3 protein, so each entry shows the most common genes and DNA. Here the V and J calls rest on TCRdb's processing, not on the authors' analysis. This sample lists approximately 1,100,000 distinct CDR3 sequences; around 43% were detected once. Clones ranked in the top ten supply under 20% of the sample.

The sequence was obtained from an older woman in good health. The chain is assembled from TRBV2 and TRBJ2-7; TRBD2 aligns with 7 central bases. The DNA matches TRBJ2-5 better at its end, which makes the J call doubtful. Source material: blood. The nucleotides are TGTGCCAGCACCGACGGGGGAGGGAGATATGAGACCCAGTACTTC. Translated, it gives CASTDGGGRYETQYF.